What follows are 30 T cell receptor beta chains derived from one specimen sequenced in a study of PD-L1 blockade in urothelial cancer. Clones were read by immunoSEQ multiplex PCR, and TCRdb kept only the in-frame ones, dropping some. Counted here are 40,000 to 50,000 clones, around 86% occurring once; the ten biggest clones make up 10%. Sample time point: peripheral blood 6 weeks after treatment start. The input for sequencing was PBMCs, taken around atezolizumab (anti-PD-L1) treatment. The receptors shown here come from a man aged 60-69 years with urothelial cancer.

This chain connects TRBV27 to TRBJ2-1, with TRBD1 matching 11 bases. Germline CDR1 MNHEY, CDR2 SMNVEV (reference sequence). The length of the CDR3 is 14 residues. Trimming at V came to 3 bases and at J to 10 bases, leaving 5 bases not matched to a gene. The CDR3: CASSFGQGAYEQFF. The CDR3 DNA reads as TGTGCCAGCAGTTTCGGACAGGGGGCGTACGAGCAGTTCTTC.

The chain recombines TRBV28 with TRBJ1-2; unclear D gene. This CDR3 is 13 amino acids long. Germline V gene data show CDR1 as MDHEN and CDR2 as SYDVKM. The V and J ends lost 6 bases and 8 bases respectively, with 16 bases between them. Here the CDR3 DNA reads TGTGCCAGCAGCCCCTTAAGAGGCGGGGGCTACACCTTC. Amino acid sequence: CASSPLRGGGYTF.

The J gene is TRBJ2-2, the V gene TRBV6-6, with 8 nucleotides matching TRBD1. The ends lost 8 bases at V and 3 bases at J; junction bases unmatched: 11. The CDR3 sequence is 16 residues long. CDR1 and CDR2 (germline): MNHNY, SVGAGI (reference sequence). Here the CDR3 DNA reads TGTGCCAGCGCGACAACAGGGGGGTTTGACACCGGGGAGCTGTTTTTT. Translated, it gives CASATTGGFDTGELFF.

V and J are TRBV18 and TRBJ2-4, with TRBD2 matching 7 bases. CDR3 length: 12 amino acids. Germline V CDR1 and CDR2: KGHSH, LQKENI. V was clipped by 6 bases and J by 7 bases; unmatched bases: 3. The CDR3 loop is CASSPGGNIQYF. The CDR3 DNA sequence: TGTGCCAGCTCCCCGGGGGGTAACATTCAGTACTTC.

This rearrangement joins TRBV11-3 to TRBJ2-7; the D is unclear. The V gene's germline CDR1 is SGHNT and CDR2 YENEEA. This CDR3 is built from 15 residues. Deletions cut 0 bases from V and 2 bases from J, with 11 bases between. CDR3 amino acids: CASSLDHSQPYEQYF. CDR3 sequence (DNA): TGTGCCAGCAGCTTAGATCACAGCCAGCCCTACGAGCAGTACTTC.

The gene calls are TRBV2 and TRBJ2-7; D is possibly TRBD1 (5 bases). Germline lookup yields CDR1 SNHLY and CDR2 FYNNEI. CDR3 size: 13 residues. Trimming took 4 bases from V and 2 from J, leaving 9 bases between them. CDR3 DNA: TGTGCCAGCAGTGTGGGGCAGGCCTACGAGCAGTACTTC. It codes for CASSVGQAYEQYF.

The CDR3 coding sequence is TGTGCCAGCAGCTTGGGAGGTGGGGCCAGCTCTGGAAACACCATATATTTT. Amino acids: CASSLGGGASSGNTIYF. The V gene is TRBV5-6, the J gene TRBJ1-3; weak D call: TRBD1 (5 bases). V was pared by 0 bases and J by 0 bases, with 13 bases between. The CDR3 consists of 17 residues. Germline CDR1 is SGHDT and CDR2 is YYEEEE.

The V and J genes are TRBV6-1 and TRBJ2-5; TRBD1 aligns across 7 bases. The CDR3 covers 14 residues. Germline-derived CDR1 and CDR2 are MNHNS and SASEGT. V shed 6 bases, J shed 5 bases, and the junction held 9 bases outside the gene matches. This CDR3 is CASSPTGAGETQYF. The CDR3 region has the DNA TGTGCCAGCAGCCCTACAGGGGCCGGGGAGACCCAGTACTTC.

The rearrangement uses TRBV5-1 and TRBJ1-1; TRBD1 matches at 9 bases. The CDR3 runs to 16 residues. The germline CDR1 and CDR2 sequences are SGHRS and YFSETQ. V shed 4 bases and J 5 bases; nucleotides not matched to a gene: 12. The CDR3 DNA is TGCGCCAGCAGCCTAGTGACAGGGGGGTCGGGAACTGAAGCTTTCTTT. It is translated as CASSLVTGGSGTEAFF.

J is TRBJ1-1 and V is TRBV9; weak D call: TRBD1 (6 bases). CDR3 length equals 16 residues. The germline V gene has CDR1 SGDLS and CDR2 YYNGEE. V was trimmed by 0 bases and J by 0 bases, leaving 12 bases between them. Here the CDR3 DNA reads TGTGCCAGCAGCGTAGGGGCAGGGGATATGAACACTGAAGCTTTCTTT. Translation: CASSVGAGDMNTEAFF.

The chain uses TRBV7-2 and TRBJ1-2, with D perhaps TRBD1 (5 bases). The CDR3 contains 13 residues. From germline, CDR1 is SGHTA and CDR2 FQGNSA. V was clipped by 7 bases and J by 4 bases, with 13 bases between them. DNA of the CDR3: TGTGCCAGCACCCCGACAGCCGGCTATGGCTACACCTTC. This sequence encodes CASTPTAGYGYTF.

V usage is TRBV2 and J usage is TRBJ1-6; maybe TRBD1 (5 bases). Germline V gives CDR1 SNHLY, CDR2 FYNNEI. V lost 5 bases, J lost 2 bases, and 13 bases lay in between. This CDR3 has 16 residues. CDR3 in amino acids: CASSYDSQTYNSPLHF. CDR3 DNA sequence: TGTGCCAGCAGTTACGACAGCCAGACCTATAATTCACCCCTCCACTTT.

This clone has more than one count but fewer than ten. The junction departs from germline at one end; a sequencing error may be responsible. The chain recombines TRBV20-1 with TRBJ1-2; D remains ambiguous. In germline, CDR1 is DFQATT, CDR2 SNEGSKA (reference sequence). The CDR3 runs to 11 residues. The CDR3 nucleotides are TGCAGTGCTAGAGGTCCAGCGGGAGGGATCTTC. Amino acids: CSARGPAGGIF.

The rearrangement links TRBV5-4 to TRBJ2-2, with 9 bases fitting TRBD2. Germline trimming cut 0 bases from V and 8 bases from J; bases unmatched to any gene: 8. The length of the CDR3 is 16 residues. CDR1 and CDR2 (germline): SGHNT, YYREEE (reference sequence). CDR3 protein: CASSLGGGAGRGELFF. As DNA, the CDR3 is TGTGCCAGCAGCTTGGGCGGGGGGGCCGGTAGGGGGGAGCTGTTTTTT.

This clone came up once. This chain joins TRBV7-3 and TRBJ2-1, with a tentative D call TRBD2 (6 bases). Trimming cost V 2 bases and J 6 bases, with 14 bases left between them. The CDR3 sequence is 15 residues long. Germline CDR1 reads SGHTA; CDR2 reads FQGTGA. CDR3 nucleotides: TGTGCCAGCAGCTTACAGAGACTAGGCACCAATGAGCAGTTCTTC. It encodes CASSLQRLGTNEQFF.

The chain recombines TRBV19 with TRBJ2-2; D possibly corresponds to TRBD2 (7 bases). The germline V gene encodes CDR1 LNHDA and CDR2 SQIVND (reference sequence). This CDR3 has 16 residues. The germline V and J ends were trimmed by 1 base and 4 bases, with 13 bases remaining between them. The CDR3 DNA follows: TGTGCCAGTAGTATAGTGGGGGGGGCCATCACCGGGGAGCTGTTTTTT. The encoded protein is CASSIVGGAITGELFF.

This chain connects TRBV10-3 to TRBJ1-3, with D hard to call. V was clipped by 2 bases and J by 1 base, with 9 bases between them. Germline CDR1 ENHRY, CDR2 SYGVKD. This CDR3 spans 15 amino acids. The CDR3 loop reads CAISETDLSGNTIYF. The CDR3 DNA reads TGTGCCATCAGTGAGACAGACCTTTCTGGAAACACCATATATTTT.

This clone was picked up one time. J is TRBJ1-1 and V is TRBV28; no reliable D call. The CDR3 has 14 residues. Germline lookup yields CDR1 MDHEN and CDR2 SYDVKM. Deletions cut 4 bases from V and 4 bases from J, with 13 bases between. This CDR3 is CASSSDGEATEAFF. In nucleotides, the CDR3 is TGTGCCAGCAGTTCTGACGGGGAAGCCACTGAAGCTTTCTTT.

The V gene is TRBV7-6, the J gene TRBJ1-6; weak D call: TRBD1 (6 bases). This CDR3 region has 13 residues. The germline gives CDR1 SGHVS, CDR2 FNYEAQ. V was shortened by 5 bases and J by 9 bases, with 11 bases between the two germline ends. CDR3 sequence reads: CASSLQQGSPLHF. The CDR3 nucleotides read TGTGCCAGCAGCCTACAACAGGGTTCACCCCTCCACTTT.

The CDR3 DNA reads as TGTGCCAGCAGTGAAGTGACAGGCCCTGACACCTTC. Translating gives CASSEVTGPDTF. The gene calls are TRBV6-1 and TRBJ1-2; the D gene is possibly TRBD1 (6 bases). The germline CDR1 and CDR2 sequences are MNHNS and SASEGT. This CDR3 is built from 12 residues. The V end was cut by 1 base, the J end by 12 bases, with 12 bases between.

This clone was recorded once. The chain is built from TRBV19 and TRBJ1-2; unclear D gene. Germline CDR1 is LNHDA and CDR2 is SQIVND (reference sequence). V lost 5 bases and J lost 8, with 18 bases in between. This CDR3 is 14 amino acids long. CDR3 nucleotide sequence: TGTGCCAGTAGTCTAAGCCAGGTTCCTCAAGGCTACACCTTC. Translating gives CASSLSQVPQGYTF.

As to this clone: At one of its ends the junction is not consistent with the germline gene, which may arise from a read error. The V gene is TRBV4-1, the J gene TRBJ2-1, with TRBD2 identical over 10 bases. Germline assignment: CDR1 MGHRA and CDR2 YSYEKL. The CDR3 is 12 amino acids. The DNA for the CDR3 is TGCGCCAGCAGCCAAGTGGGGCTAGCGGGGGTCTTC. This translates into CASSQVGLAGVF.

The gene calls are TRBV14 and TRBJ2-7; D is possibly TRBD1 (6 bases). Trimming stripped 4 bases from V and 2 bases from J, with 12 bases between. The CDR3 extends over 14 amino acids. Germline lookup yields CDR1 SGHDN and CDR2 FVKESK. In nucleotides, the CDR3 is TGTGCCAGCAGCCCTTTCCAGGGGCCCTACGAGCAGTACTTC. Its translation: CASSPFQGPYEQYF.

The CDR3 DNA is TGTGCCAGCCCGACAGCCCGGTTGAACACTGAAGCTTTCTTT. This codes for CASPTARLNTEAFF. The chain recombines TRBV6-1 with TRBJ1-1, with TRBD1 as a possible D gene (5 bases). V was cut by 8 bases and J by 0 bases, with 13 bases left in between. CDR1 and CDR2 (germline): MNHNS, SASEGT. This CDR3 region has 14 residues.

This clone was picked up one time. In DNA, the CDR3 is TGCGCCAGCAGCACTCGGGGAGCGCCGAACACCGGGGAGCTGTTTTTT. Translating gives CASSTRGAPNTGELFF. The rearrangement links TRBV5-1 to TRBJ2-2, with D tentatively TRBD2 (5 bases). The CDR3 has 16 residues. Germline CDR1 SGHRS, CDR2 YFSETQ. V was shortened by 4 bases and J by 0 bases, with 13 bases between the two germline ends.

V is TRBV15 and J is TRBJ1-4, with unresolved D. V was trimmed by 0 bases and J by 8 bases, leaving 13 bases between them. Germline V gene data show CDR1 as LNHNV and CDR2 as YYDKDF (reference sequence). The length of the CDR3 is 15 residues. As DNA, the CDR3 is TGTGCCACCAGCAGAGATACGGGATATGGCGAAAAACTGTTTTTT. Its protein product is CATSRDTGYGEKLFF.

The chain recombines TRBV10-3 with TRBJ2-7, with TRBD1 matching over 8 bases. V shed 7 bases and J 2 bases; nucleotides not matched to a gene: 7. Looked up from germline, CDR1 is ENHRY and CDR2 is SYGVKD. The CDR3 loop spans 14 amino acids. The CDR3 region is CAITDETGAYEQYF. CDR3 in DNA: TGTGCCATCACTGACGAGACAGGGGCCTACGAGCAGTACTTC.

The chain couples TRBV6-6 to TRBJ2-5; 8 bases match TRBD1. This CDR3 spans 16 amino acids. Germline CDR1 and CDR2: MNHNY and SVGAGI (reference sequence). J was trimmed by 1 base and V by 4 bases; bases with no gene match: 8. In DNA, the CDR3 is TGTGCCAGCAGTTCCTTAGACAGGGGAACCCAAGAGACCCAGTACTTC. Encoded protein: CASSSLDRGTQETQYF.

The chain combines TRBV15 with TRBJ2-5; 9 bases agree with TRBD1. The V gene end was trimmed by 1 base and the J gene end by 5 bases; junction bases not matched to a gene: 8. The CDR3 consists of 16 residues. CDR1 and CDR2 from the germline V gene are LNHNV and YYDKDF (reference sequence). CDR3 sequence: CATSRGGTGRPETQYF. CDR3 bases: TGTGCCACCAGCAGAGGAGGGACAGGGAGACCGGAGACCCAGTACTTC. Using reference TRBV15 and TRBJ2-5 for the parts outside the CDR3, the full variable domain is DAMVIQNPRYQVTQFGKPVTLSCSQTLNHNVMYWYQQKSSQAPKLLFHYYDKDFNNEADTPDNFQSRRPNTSFCFLDIRSPGLGDTAMYLCATSRGGTGRPETQYFGPGTRLLVL.

This clone was seen a few times. The V gene is TRBV4-1, the J gene TRBJ1-2; 12 nucleotides align to TRBD1. Per germline, CDR1 MGHRA and CDR2 YSYEKL. After removal of 3 bases from V and 2 bases from J, the junction contained 4 bases not matched to a gene. The CDR3 length is 16 residues. The CDR3, as DNA: TGCGCCAGCAGCCATCCGGGACAGGGGGCGAACTATGGCTACACCTTC. As protein: CASSHPGQGANYGYTF.